The entry below describes one T cell receptor (beta chain). Original processing notes: From reference gene primer amplification, estimates of nucleated cell counts were derived. Some clones are missing from TCRdb's copy, which holds only in-frame ones; the method was immunoSEQ multiplex PCR. V, J and clone size derive from that table, while D and trimming were established from the DNA sequence. In the table there are approximately 70,000 clones, 75% to 85% of which are singletons. This specimen belongs to a study of blood T cell repertoires in COVID-19. Overall study: The samples span acute and convalescent COVID-19 from the United States, Italy and Spain. T cells, B-cell-depleted T cells, or PBMCs supplied cDNA or gDNA.

Material for sequencing was peripheral blood. The TCR sequence derives from a man in his 70s who had recovered from COVID-19.

CDR3 in amino acids: CASSFRDTEPGKLFF. The CDR3 DNA reads TGTGCCAGCAGCTTTCGGGACACCGAGCCGGGAAAACTGTTTTTT. This rearrangement joins TRBV5-4 to TRBJ1-4; the D gene is possibly TRBD1 (6 bases). V gave up 2 bases and J gave up 10 bases, with 18 bases separating them. The germline gives CDR1 SGHNT, CDR2 YYREEE (reference sequence). This CDR3 is 15 amino acids long.